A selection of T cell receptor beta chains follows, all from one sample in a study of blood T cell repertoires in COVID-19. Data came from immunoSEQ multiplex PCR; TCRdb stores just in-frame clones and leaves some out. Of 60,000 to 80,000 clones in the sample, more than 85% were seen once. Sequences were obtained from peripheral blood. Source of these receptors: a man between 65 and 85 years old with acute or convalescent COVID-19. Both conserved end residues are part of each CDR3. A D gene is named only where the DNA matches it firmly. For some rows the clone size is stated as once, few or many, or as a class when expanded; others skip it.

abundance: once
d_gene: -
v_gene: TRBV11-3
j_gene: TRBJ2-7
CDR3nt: TGTGCCAGCAGCTTAGCCTTTAGGAGCGAGCAGTACTTC
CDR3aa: CASSLAFRSEQYF

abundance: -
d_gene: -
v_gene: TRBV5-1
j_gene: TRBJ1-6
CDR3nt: TGCGCCAGCGACTTGGGGAGCCAGAATTCACCCCTCCACTTT
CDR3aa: CASDLGSQNSPLHF

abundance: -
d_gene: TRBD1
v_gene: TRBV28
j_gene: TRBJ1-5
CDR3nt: TGTGCCAGCAGTTTGCAACAGGGGGCGCTGAGCAATCAGCCCCAGCATTTT
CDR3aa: CASSLQQGALSNQPQHF

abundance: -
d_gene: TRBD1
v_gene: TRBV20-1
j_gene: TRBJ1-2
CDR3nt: TGCAGTGCCCGCGACAGGGGGGGCTACACCTTC
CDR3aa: CSARDRGGYTF

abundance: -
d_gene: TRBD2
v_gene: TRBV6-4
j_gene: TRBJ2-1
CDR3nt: TGTGCCAGCAGTGATAGCGGGGGGCACAATGAGCAGTTCTTC
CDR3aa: CASSDSGGHNEQFF

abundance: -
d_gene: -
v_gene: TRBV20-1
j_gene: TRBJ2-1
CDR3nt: TGCAGTGCTTTCATCAATGAGCAGTTCTTC
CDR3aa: CSAFINEQFF

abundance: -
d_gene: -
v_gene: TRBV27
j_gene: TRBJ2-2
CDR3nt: TGTGCCAGCCGGACAGCCAACATGAACACCGGGGAGCTGTTTTTT
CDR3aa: CASRTANMNTGELFF

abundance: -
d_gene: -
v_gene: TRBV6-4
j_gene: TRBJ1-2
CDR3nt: TGTGCCAGCAGTTCGGACTCGGGCTACACCTTC
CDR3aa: CASSSDSGYTF

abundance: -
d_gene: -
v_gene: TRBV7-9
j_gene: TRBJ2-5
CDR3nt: TGTGCCAGCAGCCGCCGCCTAGACGAAGAGACCCAGTACTTC
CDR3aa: CASSRRLDEETQYF

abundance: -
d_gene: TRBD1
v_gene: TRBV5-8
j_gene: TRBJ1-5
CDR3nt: TGTGCCAGCAGCCCCTTATGGACAGGGGGCGGCAATCAGCCCCAGCATTTT
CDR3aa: CASSPLWTGGGNQPQHF

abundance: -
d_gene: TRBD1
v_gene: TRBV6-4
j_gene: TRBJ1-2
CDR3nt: TGTGCCAGCAGCCAGGACAGGGGCTATGGCTACACCTTC
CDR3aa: CASSQDRGYGYTF

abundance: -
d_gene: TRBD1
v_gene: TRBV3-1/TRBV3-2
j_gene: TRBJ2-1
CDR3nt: TGTGCCAGCAGCGCCGGGACAGGGGGCAATGAGCAGTTCTTC
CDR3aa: CASSAGTGGNEQFF

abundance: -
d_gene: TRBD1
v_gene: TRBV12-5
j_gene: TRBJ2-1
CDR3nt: TGTGCTAGTGCCCCAAGGACAGGGAGCTACAATGAGCAGTTCTTC
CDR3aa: CASAPRTGSYNEQFF

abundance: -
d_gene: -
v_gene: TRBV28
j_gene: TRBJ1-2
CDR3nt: TGTGCCAGCCTCCCACCGGACAGCTATGGCTACACCTTC
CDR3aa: CASLPPDSYGYTF

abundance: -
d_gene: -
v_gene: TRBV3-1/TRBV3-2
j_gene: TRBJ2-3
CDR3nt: TGTGCCAGCAGCCAAAGAACTAGGACAGATACGCAGTATTTT
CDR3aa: CASSQRTRTDTQYF

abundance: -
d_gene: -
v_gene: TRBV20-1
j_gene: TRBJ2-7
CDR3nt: TGCAGTGCTAGTACAGGGAACGAGCAGTACTTC
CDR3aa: CSASTGNEQYF

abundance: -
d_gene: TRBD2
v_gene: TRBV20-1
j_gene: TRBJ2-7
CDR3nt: TGCAGTGCTAGTCGGCTAGCGGGAGGTGCGCTACCCTACGAGCAGTACTTC
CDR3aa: CSASRLAGGALPYEQYF

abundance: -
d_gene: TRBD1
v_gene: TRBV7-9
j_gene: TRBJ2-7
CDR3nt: TGTGCCAGCAGCTGGGCAGGGGGCTCTTTCGAGCAGTACTTC
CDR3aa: CASSWAGGSFEQYF

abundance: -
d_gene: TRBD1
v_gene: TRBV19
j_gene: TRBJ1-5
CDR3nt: TGTGCCAGTAGGCCTCGACAGGGGAATCAGCCCCAGCATTTT
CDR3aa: CASRPRQGNQPQHF

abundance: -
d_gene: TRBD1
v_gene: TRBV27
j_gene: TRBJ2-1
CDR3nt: TGTGCCAGCACCCGAGGGGGCCGACAGCTGACGGGCCTGACGTCCTACAATGAGCAGTTCTTC
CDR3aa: CASTRGGRQLTGLTSYNEQFF

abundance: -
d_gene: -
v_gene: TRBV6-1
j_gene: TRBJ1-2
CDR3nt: TGTGCCAGCAGTGAAAGCAGGGGCCTAGGCTACACCTTC
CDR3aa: CASSESRGLGYTF

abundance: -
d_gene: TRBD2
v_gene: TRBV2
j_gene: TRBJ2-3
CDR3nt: TGTGCCAGCAGTTTGACTAGCGGGAGTTCGGCAGATACGCAGTATTTT
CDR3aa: CASSLTSGSSADTQYF

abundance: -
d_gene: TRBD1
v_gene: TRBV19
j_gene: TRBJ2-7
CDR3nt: TGTGCCAGTAGTGCCTCGACAGGGAACGGCTACGAGCAGTACTTC
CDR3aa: CASSASTGNGYEQYF

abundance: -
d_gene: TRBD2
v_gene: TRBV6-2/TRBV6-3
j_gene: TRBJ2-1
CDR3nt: TGTGCCAGCAGTTATTGGGGACTAGCGAGTAACAATGAGCAGTTCTTC
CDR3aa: CASSYWGLASNNEQFF

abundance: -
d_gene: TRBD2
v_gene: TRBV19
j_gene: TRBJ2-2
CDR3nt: TGTGCCAGTAGTGATGGACTAGGGAGGACCGGGGAGCTGTTTTTT
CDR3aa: CASSDGLGRTGELFF

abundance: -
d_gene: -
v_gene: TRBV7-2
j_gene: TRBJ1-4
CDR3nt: TGTGCCAGCAGCTTACAACTTTCAACTAATGAAAAACTGTTTTTT
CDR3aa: CASSLQLSTNEKLFF

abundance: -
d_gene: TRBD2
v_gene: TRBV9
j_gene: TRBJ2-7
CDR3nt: TGTGCCAGCAGCGTAGGCCTAGCGGGATCCTACGAGCAGTACTTC
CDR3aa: CASSVGLAGSYEQYF

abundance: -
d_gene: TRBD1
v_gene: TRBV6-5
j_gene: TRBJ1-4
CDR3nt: TGTGCCAGCAGTCCCCGGGACAGCCGCGAGGAAAAACTGTTTTTT
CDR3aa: CASSPRDSREEKLFF

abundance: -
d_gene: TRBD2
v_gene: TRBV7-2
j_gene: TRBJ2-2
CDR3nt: TGTGCCAGCAGCAAAAACCTAGCGGGAGCCACCGGGGAGCTGTTTTTT
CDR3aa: CASSKNLAGATGELFF

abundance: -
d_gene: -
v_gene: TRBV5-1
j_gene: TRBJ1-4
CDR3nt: TGCGCCAGCAGCTTGGTGGGGGCGAATGAAAAACTGTTTTTT
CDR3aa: CASSLVGANEKLFF

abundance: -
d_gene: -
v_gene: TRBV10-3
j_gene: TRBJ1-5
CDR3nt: TGTGCCATCAGTGACGCGGGGAGGGGCCCGGAGCCCCAGCATTTT
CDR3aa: CAISDAGRGPEPQHF

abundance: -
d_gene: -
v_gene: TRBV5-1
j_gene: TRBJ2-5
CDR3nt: TGCGCCAGCAGCTTGGGGGGAGGGACCCAGTACTTC
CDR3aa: CASSLGGGTQYF

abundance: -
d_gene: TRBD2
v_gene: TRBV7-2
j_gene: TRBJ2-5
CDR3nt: TGTGCCAGCAGCTTAAGTCCTAGCGGGTTACAAGAGACCCAGTACTTC
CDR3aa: CASSLSPSGLQETQYF